The 8 T cell receptor beta chains given below trace back to one sample, sequenced in a study of blood T cells in healthy people across ages (dated by TCRdb to between 2015 and 2016). Library creation used 5' RACE. The sample was run on an Illumina HiSeq 2500. The second PCR ran for about 6 to 12 cycles and used a J-beta primer mix along with a sample-barcoded 5' primer. TCRdb redid the processing of the public reads, applying fastp at Q25 and MiXCR, and retained in-frame beta chains. A single entry per CDR3 protein holds the most common genes and DNA from its merged rows. The sample contains almost 800,000 distinct CDR3 sequences, roughly 60% of them found a single time. The ten most abundant clones make up 22% of the sample. Specimen: blood. The receptors here all came from a man younger than 40 in good health.

This chain links TRBV20-1 with TRBJ1-2; D remains unclear. Trimming took 5 bases from V and 3 from J, leaving 10 bases between them. Looked up from germline, CDR1 is DFQATT and CDR2 is SNEGSKA (reference sequence). The CDR3 runs to 12 residues. CDR3 bases: TGCAGTGCTGGGCAGGACTACTATGGCTACACCTTC. This translates into CSAGQDYYGYTF.

The J gene is TRBJ2-1, the V gene TRBV4-3; no firm D call. CDR3 size: 12 residues. The V end was cut by 0 bases, the J end by 8 bases, with 5 bases between. Germline loops: CDR1 LGHNA, CDR2 YSLEER. Written as DNA, the CDR3 is TGCGCCAGCAGCCAAGATTTCTATGAGCAGTTCTTC. As protein: CASSQDFYEQFF.

Only a few counts were recorded for this clonotype. The chain is built from TRBV20-1 and TRBJ2-7; 8 bases map to TRBD1. Germline assignment: CDR1 DFQATT and CDR2 SNEGSKA (reference sequence). After removal of 4 bases from V and 3 bases from J, the junction contained 8 bases not matched to a gene. This CDR3 spans 14 amino acids. The CDR3, as DNA: TGCAGTGCTATTACCCGGGACAGGAGCTACGAGCAGTACTTC. Translated: CSAITRDRSYEQYF.

As concerns this clonotype: Relative to the germline gene, one junction end is altered; a read error may explain this. The CDR3, as DNA: TGCAGTGCGCGGAGGGCCCGCGGCACAGATAAGCAGTATTTT. Translating it yields CSARRARGTDKQYF. V is TRBV20-1 and J is TRBJ2-3; weak D call: TRBD2 (6 bases). Germline V gives CDR1 DFQATT, CDR2 SNEGSKA (reference sequence). The CDR3 runs to 14 residues.

This chain connects TRBV20-1 to TRBJ1-5; the D is unclear. Trimming pared 3 bases from V and 0 bases from J, leaving 6 bases between. The CDR3 is 13 amino acids. The germline V gene has CDR1 DFQATT and CDR2 SNEGSKA (reference sequence). The CDR3 coding sequence is TGCAGTGCTAGTGCTGATAGCAATCAGCCCCAGCATTTT. Amino acid sequence: CSASADSNQPQHF.

The chain is built from TRBV7-3 and TRBJ2-3; no firm D call. CDR3 length: 14 amino acids. Per the germline V gene, CDR1 is SGHTA and CDR2 is FQGTGA. The V end lost 1 base, the J end lost 0 bases, and 5 bases lay between the germline ends. The CDR3 DNA follows: TGTGCCAGCAGCTTAAGGATGAGCACAGATACGCAGTATTTT. This codes for CASSLRMSTDTQYF.

This clonotype was seen a few times. At one end, the junction sequence differs from germline, possibly due to a read error. The V call is TRBV5-1, the J call TRBJ1-2, with D tentatively TRBD1 (5 bases). Germline CDR1 SGHRS, CDR2 YFSETQ. The CDR3 has 15 amino acids. The CDR3 sequence: CASSPGGLGTYGYTF. CDR3 nucleotides: TGCGCCAGCAGCCCCGGAGGGCTCGGGACCTATGGCTACACTTTC.

As regards this clonotype: A read error may explain this, as a much larger clone is one base away. V gene TRBV3-1 combines with J gene TRBJ2-3; tentatively, D is TRBD2 (5 bases). CDR3 length equals 15 residues. Germline loops: CDR1 LGHDT, CDR2 YNNKEL (reference sequence). The CDR3 DNA reads as TGTGCCAGCAGCCTCACTTCTTTCGGGGTTGATACGCGGTATTTT. Amino acids: CASSLTSFGVDTRYF.